These 12 T cell receptor beta chains share one sample of origin, sequenced in a study of CD8 T cells in ankylosing spondylitis. TCRdb recomputed calls from the 5' RACE reads with MiXCR, one row per CDR3 protein. The repertoire holds about 260,000 distinct CDR3 sequences, 20% seen once, with 7.5% to 9% in the top ten. Sequencing was performed on blood, either unsorted or a sorted T cell fraction (not recorded which). The receptors shown here come from a male donor with ankylosing spondylitis or in good health (not recorded which).

CDR3 protein: CASSTSIGSYNEQFF. The CDR3 DNA follows: TGTGCCAGTAGTACCAGTATTGGCTCCTACAATGAGCAGTTCTTC. The rearrangement joins TRBV19 to TRBJ2-1; no clear D gene. There are 15 residues in the CDR3. V lost 4 bases, J lost 0 bases, and 10 bases lay in between. The germline CDR1 and CDR2 sequences are LNHDA and SQIVND (reference sequence).

This clonotype was counted ten times or more. The chain carries TRBV12-3 or TRBV12-4 and TRBJ1-5; D is unresolved. Trimming took off 4 bases at V and 1 base at J, with 5 bases between the two ends. The CDR3 is 13 amino acids. For the CDR3, the DNA is TGTGCCAGCAGTTCAGAGAGCAATCAGCCCCAGCATTTT. Translating gives CASSSESNQPQHF.

This clonotype was picked up many times. The CDR3 spells CASSPGQVYEQYV. As DNA, the CDR3 is TGTGCCAGCAGCCCTGGACAGGTCTACGAGCAGTACGTC. V and J are TRBV6-6 and TRBJ2-7; 7 nucleotides agree with TRBD1. V shed 6 bases and J 3 bases; nucleotides not matched to a gene: 5. The CDR3 is 13 amino acids. Germline V gene lookup returns CDR1 MNHNY and CDR2 SVGAGI (reference sequence).

V gene TRBV12-3 or TRBV12-4 combines with J gene TRBJ2-3; D is possibly TRBD1 (5 bases). V was clipped by 6 bases and J by 0 bases, with 10 bases between them. The CDR3 loop spans 14 amino acids. Here the CDR3 reads CASSRQPSTDTQYF. The CDR3 DNA follows: TGTGCCAGCAGCCGACAGCCTAGCACAGATACGCAGTATTTT.

Regarding this clonotype: Given a much more abundant clone one base away, this may be a read error. J is TRBJ2-5 and V is TRBV4-1; D might be TRBD2 (5 bases). The CDR3 extends over 14 amino acids. Germline V gene sequence: CDR1 MGHRA, CDR2 YSYEKL. The CDR3 DNA reads TGCGCCATCAGCCAACCCTTAGCGTACGAGACCCAGTACTTC. Its protein is CAISQPLAYETQYF.

The V and J genes are TRBV20-1 and TRBJ2-5; TRBD1 might be the D (6 bases). This CDR3 has 12 residues. Germline CDR1 reads DFQATT; CDR2 reads SNEGSKA (reference sequence). V shed 8 bases and J shed 5 bases, with 15 bases lying between them. The CDR3 region has the DNA TGCAGTCTACGTGGGGGCCACGAGACCCAGTACTTC. Its translation: CSLRGGHETQYF.

The J gene is TRBJ2-3, the V gene TRBV5-1; no clear D. CDR1 and CDR2 (germline): SGHRS, YFSETQ. The CDR3 loop spans 15 amino acids. The germline V and J ends were trimmed by 1 base and 0 bases, with 9 bases remaining between them. CDR3 in DNA: TGCGCCAGCAGCTTGTTGCAGGCTAGCACAGATACGCAGTATTTT. Protein sequence: CASSLLQASTDTQYF.

This chain uses TRBV6-5 with TRBJ2-5; TRBD2 aligns across 11 bases. V lost 2 bases and J lost 2; bases outside the gene matches: 7. Germline V gene sequence: CDR1 MNHEY, CDR2 SVGAGI. CDR3 length: 17 residues. DNA of the CDR3: TGTGCCAGCAGTTACAGGCTAGCGGGGGGAGGGCAAGAGACCCAGTACTTC. This translates into CASSYRLAGGGQETQYF.

Many counts were recorded for this clonotype. The V and J genes are TRBV9 and TRBJ1-3, with a possible D match to TRBD1 (5 bases). Trimming removed 3 bases at V and 0 bases at J, with 10 bases between. Germline lookup yields CDR1 SGDLS and CDR2 YYNGEE. The CDR3 runs to 15 residues. CDR3 in amino acids: CASSERGSSGNTIYF. The CDR3 coding sequence is TGTGCCAGCAGCGAAAGGGGCAGCTCTGGAAACACCATATATTTT.

This clonotype appeared many times. The chain carries TRBV7-3 and TRBJ2-1, with 7 bases aligning to TRBD2. CDR3 length: 17 amino acids. The junction had 11 bases not matched to a gene; V was cut back by 2 bases and J by 4 bases. CDR1 and CDR2 from the germline V gene are SGHTA and FQGTGA. CDR3: CASSLVGTGLTYNEQFF. CDR3 DNA sequence: TGTGCCAGCAGCTTAGTCGGGACGGGACTAACGTACAATGAGCAGTTCTTC.

This chain links TRBV20-1 with TRBJ1-6; D remains unclear. Trimming took off 5 bases at V and 8 bases at J, with 16 bases between the two ends. The length of the CDR3 is 14 residues. Germline lookup yields CDR1 DFQATT and CDR2 SNEGSKA (reference sequence). The DNA for the CDR3 is TGCAGTGCTTCAAGCCCAGGAAGAGATTCACCCCTCCACTTT. Its protein is CSASSPGRDSPLHF.

This clonotype showed up many times. The chain uses TRBV10-3 and TRBJ2-1; 7 bases fit TRBD1. After removal of 6 bases from V and 5 bases from J, the junction contained 13 bases not matched to a gene. The CDR3 spans 16 residues. CDR1 is ENHRY, CDR2 SYGVKD, per germline. CDR3 nucleotide sequence: TGTGCCATCAGCCGGACAGGCTCCACGGAGAACAATGAGCAGTTCTTC. This translates into CAISRTGSTENNEQFF.